This TCR beta chain originates from a study of blood T cell repertoires in COVID-19. Looking at the study overall: T cells, B-cell-depleted T cells, or PBMCs supplied cDNA or gDNA.

The method was immunoSEQ multiplex PCR; TCRdb's version includes in-frame clones alone and lacks a portion of them. The sample shows some 99,000 clones, approximately 90% of them seen only once. The germline CDR1 and CDR2 sequences are MDHEN and SYDVKM. This CDR3 has 17 amino acids. V lost 4 bases and J lost 2; bases outside the gene matches: 8. The chain is built from TRBV28 and TRBJ2-3, with TRBD2 identical over 11 bases. Sequenced input: peripheral blood. This TCR was sampled from a man in his 70s with acute or convalescent COVID-19. The chain's CDR3 is CASSSVAGGKYTDTQYF. In DNA, the CDR3 is TGTGCCAGCAGTTCGGTAGCGGGGGGGAAATACACAGATACGCAGTATTTT.